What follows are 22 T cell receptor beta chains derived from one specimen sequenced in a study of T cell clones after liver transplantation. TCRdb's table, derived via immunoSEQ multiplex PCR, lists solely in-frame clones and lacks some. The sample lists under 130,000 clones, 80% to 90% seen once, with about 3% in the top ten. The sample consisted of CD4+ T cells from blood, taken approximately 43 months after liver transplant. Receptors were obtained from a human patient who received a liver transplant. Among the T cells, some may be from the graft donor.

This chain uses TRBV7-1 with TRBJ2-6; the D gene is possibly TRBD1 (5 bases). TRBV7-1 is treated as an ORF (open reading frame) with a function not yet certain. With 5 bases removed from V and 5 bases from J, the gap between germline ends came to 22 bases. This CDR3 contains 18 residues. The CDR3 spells CASSNMLRGQSRANVLTF. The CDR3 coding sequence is TGTGCCAGCAGCAATATGTTACGAGGACAAAGTCGGGCCAACGTCCTGACTTTC.

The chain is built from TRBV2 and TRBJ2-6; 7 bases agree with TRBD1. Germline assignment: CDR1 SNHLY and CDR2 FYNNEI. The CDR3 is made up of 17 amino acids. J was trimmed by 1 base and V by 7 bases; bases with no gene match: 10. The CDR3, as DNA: TGTGCCAGCACTAAGACAGGGACAAATTCTGGGGCCAACGTCCTGACTTTC. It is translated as CASTKTGTNSGANVLTF.

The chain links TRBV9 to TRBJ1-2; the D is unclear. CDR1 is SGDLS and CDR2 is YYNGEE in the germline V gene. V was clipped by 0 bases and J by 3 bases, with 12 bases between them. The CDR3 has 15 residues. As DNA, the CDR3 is TGTGCCAGCAGCGTAGGTATCGGCGGGGACTATGGCTACACCTTC. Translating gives CASSVGIGGDYGYTF.

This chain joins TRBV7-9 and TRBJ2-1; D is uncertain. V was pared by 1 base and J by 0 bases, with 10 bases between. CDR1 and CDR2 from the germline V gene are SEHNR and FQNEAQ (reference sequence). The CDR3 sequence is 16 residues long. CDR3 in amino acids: CASSLGVMSSYNEQFF. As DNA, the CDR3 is TGTGCCAGCAGCTTAGGAGTGATGAGCTCCTACAATGAGCAGTTCTTC.

The CDR3 region has the DNA TGTGCCAGCAGCTTGGCCTCGACTAGCGGGGCCGCCGGGCCGTACTTC. Translating it yields CASSLASTSGAAGPYF. The V gene is TRBV5-4, the J gene TRBJ2-5; TRBD2 agrees at 11 bases. This CDR3 is built from 16 residues. Germline V lookup: CDR1 SGHNT, CDR2 YYREEE (reference sequence). The V and J ends lost 0 bases and 13 bases, in that order; junction bases with no gene match: 14. Combining the CDR3 with reference TRBV5-4 and TRBJ2-5 gives the whole variable domain ETGVTQSPTHLIKTRGQQVTLRCSSQSGHNTVSWYQQALGQGPQFIFQYYREEENGRGNFPPRFSGLQFPNYSSELNVNALELDDSALYLCASSLASTSGAAGPYFGPGTRLLVL.

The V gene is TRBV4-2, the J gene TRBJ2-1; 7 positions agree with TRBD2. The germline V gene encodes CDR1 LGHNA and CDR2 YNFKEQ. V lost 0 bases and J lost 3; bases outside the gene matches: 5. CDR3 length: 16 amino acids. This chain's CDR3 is CASSQDRRGVYNEQFF. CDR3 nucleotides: TGTGCCAGCAGCCAAGATCGACGGGGGGTCTACAATGAGCAGTTCTTC.

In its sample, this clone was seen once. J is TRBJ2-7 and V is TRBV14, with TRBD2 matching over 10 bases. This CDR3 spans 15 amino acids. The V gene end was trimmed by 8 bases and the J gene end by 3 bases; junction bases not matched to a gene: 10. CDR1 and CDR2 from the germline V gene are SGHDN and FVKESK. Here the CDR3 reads CASCLLAGCGYEQYF. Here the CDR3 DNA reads TGTGCCAGCTGCTTACTAGCGGGGTGTGGCTACGAGCAGTACTTC.

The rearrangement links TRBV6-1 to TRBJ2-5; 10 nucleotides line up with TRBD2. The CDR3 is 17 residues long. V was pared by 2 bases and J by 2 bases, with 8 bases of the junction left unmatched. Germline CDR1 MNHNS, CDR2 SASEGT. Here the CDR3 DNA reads TGTGCCAGCAGTGAATTGTTGGGACTAGCGAATCAAGAGACCCAGTACTTC. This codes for CASSELLGLANQETQYF.

The CDR3 coding sequence is TGCAGTGCTAGACCTGGGCAGACCCAGTACTTC. It specifies CSARPGQTQYF. V is TRBV20-1 and J is TRBJ2-5; no clear D gene. V lost 2 bases to trimming and J lost 6 bases, with 7 bases between them. The V gene's germline CDR1 is DFQATT and CDR2 SNEGSKA (reference sequence). There are 11 residues in the CDR3.

CDR3 coding DNA: TGTGCCAGCAGCTCCGCAGGGAACTATGGCTACACCTTC. This sequence encodes CASSSAGNYGYTF. The chain has TRBV7-6 and TRBJ1-2; a possible D gene is TRBD1 (5 bases). V was clipped by 4 bases and J by 2 bases, with 8 bases between them. Looked up from germline, CDR1 is SGHVS and CDR2 is FNYEAQ. CDR3 length: 13 residues. The full variable domain, its missing parts supplied by reference TRBV7-6 and TRBJ1-2, is GAGVSQSPRYKVTKRGQDVALRCDPISGHVSLYWYRQALGQGPEFLTYFNYEAQQDKSGLPNDRFSAERPEGSISTLTIQRTEQRDSAMYRCASSSAGNYGYTFGSGTRLTVV.

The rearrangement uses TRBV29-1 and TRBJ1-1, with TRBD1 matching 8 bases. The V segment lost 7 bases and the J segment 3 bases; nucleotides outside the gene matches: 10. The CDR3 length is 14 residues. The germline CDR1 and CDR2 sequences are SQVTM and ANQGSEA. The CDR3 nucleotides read TGCAGCGCCCGGACAGGGAGGGTACACACTGAAGCTTTCTTT. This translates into CSARTGRVHTEAFF.

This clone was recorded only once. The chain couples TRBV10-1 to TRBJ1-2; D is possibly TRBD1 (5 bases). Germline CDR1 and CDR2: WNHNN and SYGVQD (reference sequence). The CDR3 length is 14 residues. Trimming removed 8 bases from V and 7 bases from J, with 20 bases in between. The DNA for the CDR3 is TGCGCCAGCTCTAGGGGCGGGCGTGTGTGTGGCTACACCTTC. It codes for CASSRGGRVCGYTF.

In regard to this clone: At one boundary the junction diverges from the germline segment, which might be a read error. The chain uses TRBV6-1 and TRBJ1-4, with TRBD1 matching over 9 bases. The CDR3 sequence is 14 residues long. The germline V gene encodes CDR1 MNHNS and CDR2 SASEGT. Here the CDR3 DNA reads TGTGCCAGCAGGAGGGACGGGACAGGGACCCAGCCGGTTTTT. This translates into CASRRDGTGTQPVF.

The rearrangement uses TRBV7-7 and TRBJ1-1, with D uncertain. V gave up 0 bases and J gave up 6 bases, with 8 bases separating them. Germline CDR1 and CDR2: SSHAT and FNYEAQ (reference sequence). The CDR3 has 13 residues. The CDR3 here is CASSLATGAEAFF. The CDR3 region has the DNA TGTGCCAGCAGCTTAGCTACGGGCGCTGAAGCTTTCTTT.

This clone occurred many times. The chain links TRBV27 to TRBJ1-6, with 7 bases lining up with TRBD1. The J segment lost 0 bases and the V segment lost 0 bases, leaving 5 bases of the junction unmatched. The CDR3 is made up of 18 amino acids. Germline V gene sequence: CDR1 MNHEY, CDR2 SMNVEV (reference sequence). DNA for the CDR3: TGTGCCAGCAGTTTATCGACAGGGTTTAGCTCCTATAATTCACCCCTCCACTTT. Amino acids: CASSLSTGFSSYNSPLHF.

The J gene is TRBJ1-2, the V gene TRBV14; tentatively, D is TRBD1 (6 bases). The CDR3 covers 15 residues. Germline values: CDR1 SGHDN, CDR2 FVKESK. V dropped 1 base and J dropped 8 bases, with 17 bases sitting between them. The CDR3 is CASSQARGPGNGYTF. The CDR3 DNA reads TGTGCCAGCAGCCAAGCCAGGGGTCCCGGGAACGGCTACACCTTC. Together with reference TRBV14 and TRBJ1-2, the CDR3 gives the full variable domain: EAGVTQFPSHSVIEKGQTVTLRCDPISGHDNLYWYRRVMGKEIKFLLHFVKESKQDESGMPNNRFLAERTGGTYSTLKVQPAELEDSGVYFCASSQARGPGNGYTFGSGTRLTVV.

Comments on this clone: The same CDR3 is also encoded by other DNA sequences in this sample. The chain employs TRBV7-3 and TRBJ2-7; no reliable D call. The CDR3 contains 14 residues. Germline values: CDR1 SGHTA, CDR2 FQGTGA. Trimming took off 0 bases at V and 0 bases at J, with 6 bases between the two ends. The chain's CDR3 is CASSLTPGSYEQYF. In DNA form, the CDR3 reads TGTGCCAGCAGCTTAACCCCGGGCTCCTACGAGCAGTACTTC.

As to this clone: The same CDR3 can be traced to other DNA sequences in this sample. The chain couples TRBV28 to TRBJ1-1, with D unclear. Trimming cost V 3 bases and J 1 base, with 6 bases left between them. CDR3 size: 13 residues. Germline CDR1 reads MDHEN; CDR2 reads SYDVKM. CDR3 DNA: TGTGCCAGCAGTTTGGTAAGGAACACTGAAGCTTTCTTT. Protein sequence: CASSLVRNTEAFF.

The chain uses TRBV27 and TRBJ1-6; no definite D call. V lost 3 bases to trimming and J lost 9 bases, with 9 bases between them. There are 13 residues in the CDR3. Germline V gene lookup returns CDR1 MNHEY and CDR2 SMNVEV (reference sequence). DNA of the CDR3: TGTGCCAGCAGTTTTTCGTACGTTTCACCCCTCCACTTT. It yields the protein CASSFSYVSPLHF.

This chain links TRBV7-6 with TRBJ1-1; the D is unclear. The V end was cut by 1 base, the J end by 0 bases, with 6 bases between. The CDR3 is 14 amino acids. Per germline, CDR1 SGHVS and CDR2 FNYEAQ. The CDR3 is CASSLGDMNTEAFF. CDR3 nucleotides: TGTGCCAGCAGCTTAGGAGATATGAACACTGAAGCTTTCTTT.

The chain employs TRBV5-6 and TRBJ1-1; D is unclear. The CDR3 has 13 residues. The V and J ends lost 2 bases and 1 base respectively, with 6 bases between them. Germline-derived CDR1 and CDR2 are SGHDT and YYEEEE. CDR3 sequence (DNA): TGTGCCAGCAGCTTATTTGAGAACACTGAAGCTTTCTTT. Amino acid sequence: CASSLFENTEAFF.

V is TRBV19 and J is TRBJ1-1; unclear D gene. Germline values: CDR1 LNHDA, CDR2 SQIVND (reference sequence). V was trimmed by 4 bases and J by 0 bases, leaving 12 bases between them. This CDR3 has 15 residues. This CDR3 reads CASSTARFLNTEAFF. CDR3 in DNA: TGTGCCAGTAGTACTGCAAGGTTTTTGAACACTGAAGCTTTCTTT.